This T cell receptor beta chain was obtained from a study of blood T cell repertoires in COVID-19. Participants spanned ages about 18 to 95 years and resided in 20 to 25 US areas. Donors were grouped by their self-reported clinical history. V was shortened by 0 bases and J by 0 bases, with 6 bases between the two germline ends. The CDR3 runs to 14 residues. Germline CDR1 ENHRY, CDR2 SYGVKD. Under the authors' procedure: Nucleated cell number was recorded as an estimate derived from reference gene primer amplification. Assay used: immunoSEQ multiplex PCR; TCRdb lists only in-frame clones, some missing. V and J calls and clone size follow that table, whereas D and trimming were derived from the DNA. Among some 250,000 clones listed, around nine tenths were seen once.

This receptor was identified in a woman under 40 with acute COVID-19. The sequencing sample was made of PBMCs or T cells enriched from blood (not recorded which). This rearrangement joins TRBV10-3 to TRBJ2-7; no clear D gene. The CDR3 region has the DNA TGTGCCATCAGTGAGTCGCGCGGCTCCTACGAGCAGTACTTC. It is translated as CAISESRGSYEQYF.